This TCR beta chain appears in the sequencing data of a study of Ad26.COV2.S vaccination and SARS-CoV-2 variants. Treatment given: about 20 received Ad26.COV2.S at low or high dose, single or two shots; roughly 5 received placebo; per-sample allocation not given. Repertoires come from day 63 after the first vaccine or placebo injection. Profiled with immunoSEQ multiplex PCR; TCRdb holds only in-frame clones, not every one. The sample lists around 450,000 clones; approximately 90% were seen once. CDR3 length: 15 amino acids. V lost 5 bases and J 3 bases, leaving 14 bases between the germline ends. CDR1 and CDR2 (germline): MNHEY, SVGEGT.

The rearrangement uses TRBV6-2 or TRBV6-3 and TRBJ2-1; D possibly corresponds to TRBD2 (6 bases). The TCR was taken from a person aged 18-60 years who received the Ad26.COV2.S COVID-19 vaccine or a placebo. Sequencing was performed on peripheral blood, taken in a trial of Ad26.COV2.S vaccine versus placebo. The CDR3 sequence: CASSSRETVYNEQFF. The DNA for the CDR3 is TGTGCCAGCAGTAGCCGGGAGACGGTCTACAATGAGCAGTTCTTC.